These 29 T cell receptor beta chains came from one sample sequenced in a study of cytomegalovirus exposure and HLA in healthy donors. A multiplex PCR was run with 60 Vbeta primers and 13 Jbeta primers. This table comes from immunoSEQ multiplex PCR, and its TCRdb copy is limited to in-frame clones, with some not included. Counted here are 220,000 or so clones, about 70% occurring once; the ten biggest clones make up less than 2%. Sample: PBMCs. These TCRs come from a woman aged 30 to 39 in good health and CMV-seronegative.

Written as DNA, the CDR3 is TGTGCCAGCAGCTCTTCGGACGAGCAGTACTTC. It encodes CASSSSDEQYF. The chain carries TRBV13 and TRBJ2-7; no definite D call. The CDR3 covers 11 residues. Trimming pared 4 bases from V and 5 bases from J, leaving 6 bases between. Germline V gene sequence: CDR1 PRHDT, CDR2 FYEKMQ (reference sequence).

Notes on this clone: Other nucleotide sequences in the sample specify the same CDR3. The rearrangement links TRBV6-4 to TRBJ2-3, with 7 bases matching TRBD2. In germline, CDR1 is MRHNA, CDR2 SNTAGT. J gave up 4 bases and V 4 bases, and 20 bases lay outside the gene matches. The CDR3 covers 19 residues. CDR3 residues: CASSGTLGTSATPPDTQYF. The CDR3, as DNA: TGTGCCAGCAGTGGCACGTTGGGAACTAGCGCGACCCCCCCAGATACGCAGTATTTT.

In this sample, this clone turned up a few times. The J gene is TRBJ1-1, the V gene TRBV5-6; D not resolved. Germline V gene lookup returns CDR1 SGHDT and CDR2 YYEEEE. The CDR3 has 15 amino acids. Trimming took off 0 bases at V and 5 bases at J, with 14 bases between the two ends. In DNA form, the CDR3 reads TGTGCCAGCAGCTTGGATTCGGGATACGGAACTGAAGCTTTCTTT. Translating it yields CASSLDSGYGTEAFF.

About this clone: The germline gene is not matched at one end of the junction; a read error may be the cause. CDR3 residues: CDISESFQAANTGELFF. In DNA, the CDR3 is TGTGACATCAGTGAGTCGTTTCAGGCAGCGAACACCGGGGAGCTGTTTTTT. J is TRBJ2-2 and V is TRBV10-3; no clear D gene. CDR1 and CDR2 from the germline V gene are ENHRY and SYGVKD. This CDR3 comprises 17 residues.

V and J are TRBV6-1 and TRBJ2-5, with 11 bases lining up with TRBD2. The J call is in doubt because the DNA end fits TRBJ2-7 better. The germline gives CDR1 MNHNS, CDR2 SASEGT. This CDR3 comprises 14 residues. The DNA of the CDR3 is TGTGCCAGCGGAAGACTAGCGGGAATCTACGAGCAGTACTTC. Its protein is CASGRLAGIYEQYF.

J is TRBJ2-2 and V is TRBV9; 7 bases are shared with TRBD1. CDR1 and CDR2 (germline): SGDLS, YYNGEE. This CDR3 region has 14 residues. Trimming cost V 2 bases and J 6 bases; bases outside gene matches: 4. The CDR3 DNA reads TGTGCCAGCAGCGTCCATCAGGGGGCCGGGGAGCTGTTTTTT. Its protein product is CASSVHQGAGELFF.

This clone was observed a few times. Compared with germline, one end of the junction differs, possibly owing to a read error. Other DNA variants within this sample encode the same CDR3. For the CDR3, the DNA is TGCAGCGTTTTACAGGGGAACACAGGGGAGCTGTTTTTT. Its protein product is CSVLQGNTGELFF. This sequence joins TRBV29-1 and TRBJ2-2; 7 bases fit TRBD1. The germline CDR1 and CDR2 sequences are SQVTM and ANQGSEA. This CDR3 spans 13 amino acids.

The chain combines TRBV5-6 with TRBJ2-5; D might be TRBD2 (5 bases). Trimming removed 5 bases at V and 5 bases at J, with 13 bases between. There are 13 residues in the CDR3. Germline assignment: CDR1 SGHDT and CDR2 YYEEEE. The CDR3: CASSPRRGETQYF. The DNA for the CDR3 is TGTGCCAGCAGTCCCCGTCGCGGGGAGACCCAGTACTTC.

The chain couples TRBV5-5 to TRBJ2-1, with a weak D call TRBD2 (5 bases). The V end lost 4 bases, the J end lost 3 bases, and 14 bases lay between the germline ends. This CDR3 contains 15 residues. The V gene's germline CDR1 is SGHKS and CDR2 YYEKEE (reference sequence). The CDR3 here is CASSPPGYGYNEQFF. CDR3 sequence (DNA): TGTGCCAGCAGCCCACCGGGGTACGGCTACAATGAGCAGTTCTTC.

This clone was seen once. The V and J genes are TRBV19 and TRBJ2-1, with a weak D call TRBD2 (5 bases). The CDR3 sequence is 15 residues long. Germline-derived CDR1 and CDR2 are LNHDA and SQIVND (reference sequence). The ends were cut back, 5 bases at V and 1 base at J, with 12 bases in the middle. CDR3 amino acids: CASSSSPGSYNEQFF. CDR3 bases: TGTGCCAGTAGTTCCAGCCCGGGGTCCTACAATGAGCAGTTCTTC.

DNA of the CDR3: TGTGCCAGCAGTCTACAGGGGAACTATGGCTACACCTTC. It yields the protein CASSLQGNYGYTF. The J gene is TRBJ1-2, the V gene TRBV28; 7 bases map to TRBD1. V lost 5 bases and J lost 2; bases outside the gene matches: 2. The CDR3 totals 13 residues. In germline, CDR1 is MDHEN, CDR2 SYDVKM.

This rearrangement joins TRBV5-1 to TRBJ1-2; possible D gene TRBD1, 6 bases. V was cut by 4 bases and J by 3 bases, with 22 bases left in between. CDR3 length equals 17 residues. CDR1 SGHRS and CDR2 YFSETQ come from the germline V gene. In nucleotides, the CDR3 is TGCGCCAGCAGCCGGACAGCCTGGGGGCCTGAGGACTATGGCTACACCTTC. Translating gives CASSRTAWGPEDYGYTF.

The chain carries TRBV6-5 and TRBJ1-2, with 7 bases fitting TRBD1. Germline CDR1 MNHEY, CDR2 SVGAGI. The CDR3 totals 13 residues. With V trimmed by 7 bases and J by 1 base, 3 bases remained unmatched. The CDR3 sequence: CASNRDSNYGYTF. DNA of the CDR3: TGTGCCAGCAACCGGGACAGTAACTATGGCTACACCTTC.

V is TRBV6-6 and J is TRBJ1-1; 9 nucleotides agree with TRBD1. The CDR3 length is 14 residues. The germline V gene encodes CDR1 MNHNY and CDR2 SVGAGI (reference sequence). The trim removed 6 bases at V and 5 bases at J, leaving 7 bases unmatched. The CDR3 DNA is TGTGCCAGCAGCCACAGGGGGCGCGCAACTGAAGCTTTCTTT. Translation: CASSHRGRATEAFF.

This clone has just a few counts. CDR3 protein: CASSQGGGGTNEQFF. The CDR3 DNA sequence: TGTGCCAGCAGCCAAGGCGGAGGCGGGACGAATGAGCAGTTCTTC. The chain couples TRBV4-2 to TRBJ2-1; perhaps TRBD2 as D (6 bases). The CDR3 has 15 amino acids. Germline CDR1 and CDR2: LGHNA and YNFKEQ. V was pared by 1 base and J by 7 bases, with 14 bases between.

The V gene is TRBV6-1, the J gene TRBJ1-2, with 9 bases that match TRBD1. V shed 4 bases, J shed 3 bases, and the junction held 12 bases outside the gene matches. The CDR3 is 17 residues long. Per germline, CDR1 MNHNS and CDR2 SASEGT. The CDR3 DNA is TGTGCCAGCAGTGGGGGGACAGGGTCCCTGCTAGACTATGGCTACACCTTC. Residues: CASSGGTGSLLDYGYTF.

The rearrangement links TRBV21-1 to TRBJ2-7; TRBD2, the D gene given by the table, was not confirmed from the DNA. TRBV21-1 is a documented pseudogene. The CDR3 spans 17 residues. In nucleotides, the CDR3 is TGTGTCAGCAGCCCTAAAAAGTGCCGGGACTCCCACTACGAGCAGTACTTC. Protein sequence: CVSSPKKCRDSHYEQYF.

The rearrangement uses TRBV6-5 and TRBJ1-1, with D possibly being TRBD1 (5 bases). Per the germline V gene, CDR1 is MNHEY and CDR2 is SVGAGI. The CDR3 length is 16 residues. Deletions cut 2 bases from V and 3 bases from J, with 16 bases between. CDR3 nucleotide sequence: TGTGCCAGCAGTTACACGGGGCTAGGAGGGGACACTGAAGCTTTCTTT. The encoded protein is CASSYTGLGGDTEAFF.

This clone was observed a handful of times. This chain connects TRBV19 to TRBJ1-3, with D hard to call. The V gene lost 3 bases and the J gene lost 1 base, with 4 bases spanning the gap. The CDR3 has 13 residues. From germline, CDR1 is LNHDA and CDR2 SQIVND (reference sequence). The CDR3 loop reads CASSIGSGNTIYF. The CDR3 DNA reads TGTGCCAGTAGTATCGGTTCTGGAAACACCATATATTTT.

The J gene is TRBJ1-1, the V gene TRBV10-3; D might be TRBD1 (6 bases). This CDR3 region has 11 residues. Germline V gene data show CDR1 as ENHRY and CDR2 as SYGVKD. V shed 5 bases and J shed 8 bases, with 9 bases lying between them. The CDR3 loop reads CAISPGEEAFF. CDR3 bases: TGTGCCATCAGTCCAGGGGAGGAAGCTTTCTTT.

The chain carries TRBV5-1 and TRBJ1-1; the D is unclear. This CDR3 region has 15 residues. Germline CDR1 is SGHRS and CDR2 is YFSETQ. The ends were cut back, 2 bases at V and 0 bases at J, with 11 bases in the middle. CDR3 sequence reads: CASSFTGEMNTEAFF. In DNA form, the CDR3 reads TGCGCCAGCAGCTTTACCGGGGAAATGAACACTGAAGCTTTCTTT.

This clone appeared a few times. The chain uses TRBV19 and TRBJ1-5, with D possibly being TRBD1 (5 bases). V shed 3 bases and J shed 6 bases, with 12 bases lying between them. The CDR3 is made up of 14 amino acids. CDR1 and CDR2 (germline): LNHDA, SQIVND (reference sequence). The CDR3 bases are TGTGCCAGTAGTATTTTGGGGGAGGCTCAGCCCCAGCATTTT. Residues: CASSILGEAQPQHF.

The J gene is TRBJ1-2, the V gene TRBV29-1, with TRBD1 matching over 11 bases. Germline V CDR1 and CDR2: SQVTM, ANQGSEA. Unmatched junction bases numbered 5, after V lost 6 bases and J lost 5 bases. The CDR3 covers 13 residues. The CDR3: CSVGQGAGYGYTF. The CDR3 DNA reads TGCAGCGTCGGACAGGGGGCAGGGTATGGCTACACCTTC.

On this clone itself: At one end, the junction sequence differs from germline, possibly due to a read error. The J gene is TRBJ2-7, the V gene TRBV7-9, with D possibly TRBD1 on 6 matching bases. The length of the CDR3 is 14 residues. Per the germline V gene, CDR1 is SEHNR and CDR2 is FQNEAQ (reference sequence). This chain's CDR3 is CSSSSSTGRYEQYF. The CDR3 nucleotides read TGTTCCAGCAGCTCAAGTACAGGGCGCTACGAGCAGTACTTC.

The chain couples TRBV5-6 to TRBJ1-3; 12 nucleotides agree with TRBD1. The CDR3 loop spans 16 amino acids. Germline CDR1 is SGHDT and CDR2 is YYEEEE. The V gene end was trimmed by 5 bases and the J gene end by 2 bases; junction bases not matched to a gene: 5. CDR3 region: CASRPGTGGTGNTIYF. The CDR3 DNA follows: TGTGCCAGCAGACCCGGGACAGGGGGCACTGGAAACACCATATATTTT.

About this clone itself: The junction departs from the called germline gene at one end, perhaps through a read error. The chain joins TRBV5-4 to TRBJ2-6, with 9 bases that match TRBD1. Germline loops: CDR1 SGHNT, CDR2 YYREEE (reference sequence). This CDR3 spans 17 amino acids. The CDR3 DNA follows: TGTGACAGCAGCTTGGGACAGGGAATTCGTGGGGCCAACGTCCTGACTTTC. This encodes CDSSLGQGIRGANVLTF.

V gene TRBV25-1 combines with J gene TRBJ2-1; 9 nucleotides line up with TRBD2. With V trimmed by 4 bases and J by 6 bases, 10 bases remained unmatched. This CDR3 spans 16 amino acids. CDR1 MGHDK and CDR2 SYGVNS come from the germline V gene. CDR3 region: CASSGTRAGGINEQFF. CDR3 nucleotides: TGTGCCAGCAGTGGGACCCGGGCGGGGGGGATCAATGAGCAGTTCTTC.

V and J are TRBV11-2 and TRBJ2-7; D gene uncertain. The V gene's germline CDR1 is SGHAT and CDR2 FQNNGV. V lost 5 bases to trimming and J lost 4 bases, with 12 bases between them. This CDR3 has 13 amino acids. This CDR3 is CASSPGERYEQYF. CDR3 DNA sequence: TGTGCCAGCAGCCCCGGAGAGAGATACGAGCAGTACTTC. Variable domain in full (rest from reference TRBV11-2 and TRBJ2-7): EAGVAQSPRYKIIEKRQSVAFWCNPISGHATLYWYQQILGQGPKLLIQFQNNGVVDDSQLPKDRFSAERLKGVDSTLKIQPAKLEDSAVYLCASSPGERYEQYFGPGTRLTVT.

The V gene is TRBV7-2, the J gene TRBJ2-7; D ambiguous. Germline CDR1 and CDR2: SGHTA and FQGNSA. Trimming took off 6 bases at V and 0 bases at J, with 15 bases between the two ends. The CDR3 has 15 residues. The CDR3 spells CASSSDGLSSYEQYF. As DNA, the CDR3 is TGTGCCAGCAGTTCTGACGGGTTAAGCTCCTACGAGCAGTACTTC.